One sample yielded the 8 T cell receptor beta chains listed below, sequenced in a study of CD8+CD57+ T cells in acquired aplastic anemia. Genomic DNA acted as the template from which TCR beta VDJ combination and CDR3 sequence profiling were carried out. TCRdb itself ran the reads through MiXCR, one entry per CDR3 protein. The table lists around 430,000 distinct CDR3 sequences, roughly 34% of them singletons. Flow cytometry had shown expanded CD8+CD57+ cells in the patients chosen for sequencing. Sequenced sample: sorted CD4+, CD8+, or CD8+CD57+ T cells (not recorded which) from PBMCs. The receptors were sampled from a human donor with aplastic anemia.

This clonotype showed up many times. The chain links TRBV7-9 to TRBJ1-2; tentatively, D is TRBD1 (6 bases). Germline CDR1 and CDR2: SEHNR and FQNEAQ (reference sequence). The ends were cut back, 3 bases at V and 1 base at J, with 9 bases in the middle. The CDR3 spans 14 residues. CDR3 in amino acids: CASSLSGDNYGYTF. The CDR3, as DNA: TGTGCCAGCAGCTTGTCAGGGGATAACTATGGCTACACCTTC. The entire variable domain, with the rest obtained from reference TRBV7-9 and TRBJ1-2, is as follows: DTGVSQNPRHKITKRGQNVTFRCDPISEHNRLYWYRQTLGQGPEFLTYFQNEAQLEKSRLLSDRFSAERPKGSFSTLEIQRTEQGDSAMYLCASSLSGDNYGYTFGSGTRLTVV.

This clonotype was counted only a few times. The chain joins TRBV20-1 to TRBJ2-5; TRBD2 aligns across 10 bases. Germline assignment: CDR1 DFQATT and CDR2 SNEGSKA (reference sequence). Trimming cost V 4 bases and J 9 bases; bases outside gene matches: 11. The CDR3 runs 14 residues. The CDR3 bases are TGCAGTGCTATTCCGGGACTAGCGACTCAGGCCCAGTACTTC. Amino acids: CSAIPGLATQAQYF.

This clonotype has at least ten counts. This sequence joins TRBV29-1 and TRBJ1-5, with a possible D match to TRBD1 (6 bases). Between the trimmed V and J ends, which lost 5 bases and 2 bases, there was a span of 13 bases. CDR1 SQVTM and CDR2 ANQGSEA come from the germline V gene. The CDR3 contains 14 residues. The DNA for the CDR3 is TGCAGCGTTTCACAGGGTTTAGGCAATCAGCCCCAGCATTTT. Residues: CSVSQGLGNQPQHF.

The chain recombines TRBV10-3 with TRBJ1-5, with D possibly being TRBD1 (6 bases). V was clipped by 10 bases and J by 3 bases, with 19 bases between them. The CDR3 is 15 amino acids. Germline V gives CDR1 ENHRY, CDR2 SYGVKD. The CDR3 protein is CASSWTDRPNQPQHF. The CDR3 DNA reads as TGTGCCAGCAGCTGGACGGACAGACCCAATCAGCCCCAGCATTTT.

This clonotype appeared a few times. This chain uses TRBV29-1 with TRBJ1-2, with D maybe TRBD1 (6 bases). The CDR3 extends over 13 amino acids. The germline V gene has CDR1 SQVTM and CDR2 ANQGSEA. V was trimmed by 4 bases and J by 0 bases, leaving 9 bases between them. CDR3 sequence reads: CSVGTGPNYGYTF. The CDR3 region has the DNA TGCAGCGTTGGTACAGGGCCTAACTATGGCTACACCTTC.

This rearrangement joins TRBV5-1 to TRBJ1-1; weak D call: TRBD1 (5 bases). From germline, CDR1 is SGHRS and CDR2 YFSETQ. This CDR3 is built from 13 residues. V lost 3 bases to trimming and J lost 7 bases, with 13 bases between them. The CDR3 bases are TGCGCCAGCAGCTCGGACGTAGACAGTGAAGCTTTCTTT. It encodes CASSSDVDSEAFF.

As DNA, the CDR3 is TGCGCCAGCACCCTGACAGATTATCCAGATACGCAGTATTTT. This sequence encodes CASTLTDYPDTQYF. This chain links TRBV5-1 with TRBJ2-3; D is perhaps TRBD1 (5 bases). The CDR3 is made up of 14 amino acids. Germline CDR1 SGHRS, CDR2 YFSETQ. V lost 6 bases and J 4 bases, leaving 15 bases between the germline ends.

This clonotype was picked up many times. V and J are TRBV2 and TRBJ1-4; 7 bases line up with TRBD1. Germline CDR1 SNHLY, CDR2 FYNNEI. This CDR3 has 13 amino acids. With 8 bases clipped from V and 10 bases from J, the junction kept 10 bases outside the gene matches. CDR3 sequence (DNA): TGTGCCAGCGGCGGGACAGCGGTAGGAAAACTGTTTTTT. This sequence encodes CASGGTAVGKLFF.